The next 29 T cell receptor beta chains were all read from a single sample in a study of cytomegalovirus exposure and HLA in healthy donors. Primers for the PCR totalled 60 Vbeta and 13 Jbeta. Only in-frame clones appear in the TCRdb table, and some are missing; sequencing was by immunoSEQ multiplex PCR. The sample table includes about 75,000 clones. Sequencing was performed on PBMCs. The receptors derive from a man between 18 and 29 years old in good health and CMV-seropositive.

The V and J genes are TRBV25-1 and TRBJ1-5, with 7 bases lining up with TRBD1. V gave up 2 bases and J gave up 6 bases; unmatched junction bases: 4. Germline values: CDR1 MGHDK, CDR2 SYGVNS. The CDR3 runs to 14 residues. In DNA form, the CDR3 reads TGTGCCAGCAGTGAAGGTCACAGGGGTCAGCCCCAGCATTTT. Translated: CASSEGHRGQPQHF.

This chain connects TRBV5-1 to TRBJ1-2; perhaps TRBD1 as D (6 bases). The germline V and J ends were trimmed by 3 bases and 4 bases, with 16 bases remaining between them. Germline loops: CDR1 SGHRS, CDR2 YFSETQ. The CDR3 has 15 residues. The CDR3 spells CASSSSLTGTYGYTF. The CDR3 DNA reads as TGCGCCAGCAGCTCCTCCCTTACAGGGACCTATGGCTACACCTTC.

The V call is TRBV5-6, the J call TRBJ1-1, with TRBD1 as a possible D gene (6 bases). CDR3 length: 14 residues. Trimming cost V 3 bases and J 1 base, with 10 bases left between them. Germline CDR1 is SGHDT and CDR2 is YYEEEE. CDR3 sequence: CASSYRTANTEAFF. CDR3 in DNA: TGTGCCAGCAGCTACCGGACAGCGAACACTGAAGCTTTCTTT.

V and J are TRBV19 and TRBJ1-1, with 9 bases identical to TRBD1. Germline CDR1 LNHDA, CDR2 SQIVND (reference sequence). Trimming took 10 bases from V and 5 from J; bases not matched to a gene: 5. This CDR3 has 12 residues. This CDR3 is CATGTGWTEAFF. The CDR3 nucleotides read TGTGCCACCGGGACAGGGTGGACTGAAGCTTTCTTT. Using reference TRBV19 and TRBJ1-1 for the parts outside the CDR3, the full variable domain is DGGITQSPKYLFRKEGQNVTLSCEQNLNHDAMYWYRQDPGQGLRLIYYSQIVNDFQKGDIAEGYSVSREKKESFPLTVTSAQKNPTAFYLCATGTGWTEAFFGQGTRLTVV.

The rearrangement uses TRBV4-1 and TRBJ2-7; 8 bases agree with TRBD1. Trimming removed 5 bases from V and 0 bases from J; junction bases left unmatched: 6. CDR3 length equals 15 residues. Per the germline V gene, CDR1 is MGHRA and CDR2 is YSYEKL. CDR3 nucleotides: TGCGCCAGCAGCTCTAGGACAGGGCCCTCCTACGAGCAGTACTTC. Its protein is CASSSRTGPSYEQYF.

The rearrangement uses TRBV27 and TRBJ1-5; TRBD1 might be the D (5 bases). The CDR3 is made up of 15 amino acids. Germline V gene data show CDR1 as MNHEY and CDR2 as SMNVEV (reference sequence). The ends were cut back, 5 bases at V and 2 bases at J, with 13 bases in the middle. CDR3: CASSARGGGNQPQHF. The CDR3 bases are TGTGCCAGCAGTGCCCGGGGAGGGGGCAATCAGCCCCAGCATTTT.

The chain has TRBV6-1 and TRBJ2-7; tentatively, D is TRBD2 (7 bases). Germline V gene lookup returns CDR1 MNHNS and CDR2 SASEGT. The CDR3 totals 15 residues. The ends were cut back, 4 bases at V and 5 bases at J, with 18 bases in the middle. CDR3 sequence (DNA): TGTGCCAGCAGTGGCGACTTGGGGGGGCCAGACGAGCAGTACTTC. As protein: CASSGDLGGPDEQYF.

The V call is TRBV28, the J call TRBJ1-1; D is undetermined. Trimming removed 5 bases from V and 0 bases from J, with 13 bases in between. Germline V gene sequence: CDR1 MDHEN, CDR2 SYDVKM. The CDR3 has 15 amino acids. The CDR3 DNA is TGTGCCAGCAGTCCTTATCCCCCGTTGAACACTGAAGCTTTCTTT. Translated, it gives CASSPYPPLNTEAFF.

The CDR3 coding sequence is TGCAGCCTAGGGGGCGTCTACGGCTACACCTTC. This codes for CSLGGVYGYTF. The rearrangement uses TRBV20-1 and TRBJ1-2, with TRBD1 identical over 7 bases. The CDR3 runs 11 residues. Germline CDR1 and CDR2: DFQATT and SNEGSKA (reference sequence).

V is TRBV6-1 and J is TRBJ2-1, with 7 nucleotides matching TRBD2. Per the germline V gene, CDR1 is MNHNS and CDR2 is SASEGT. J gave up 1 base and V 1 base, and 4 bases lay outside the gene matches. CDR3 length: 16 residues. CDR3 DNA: TGTGCCAGCAGTGAAGAGGGACTACCTTCCTACAATGAGCAGTTCTTC. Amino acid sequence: CASSEEGLPSYNEQFF.

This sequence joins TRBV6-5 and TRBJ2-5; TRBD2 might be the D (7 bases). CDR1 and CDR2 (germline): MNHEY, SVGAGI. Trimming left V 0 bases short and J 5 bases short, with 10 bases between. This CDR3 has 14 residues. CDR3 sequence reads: CASSYSRGHETQYF. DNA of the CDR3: TGTGCCAGCAGTTACTCGCGGGGGCACGAGACCCAGTACTTC.

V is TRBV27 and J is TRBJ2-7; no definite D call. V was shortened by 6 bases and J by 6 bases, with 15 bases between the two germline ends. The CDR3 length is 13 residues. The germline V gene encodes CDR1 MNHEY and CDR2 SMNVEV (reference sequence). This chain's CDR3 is CASSPVNVGEQYF. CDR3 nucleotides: TGTGCCAGCAGCCCCGTGAACGTCGGCGAGCAGTACTTC.

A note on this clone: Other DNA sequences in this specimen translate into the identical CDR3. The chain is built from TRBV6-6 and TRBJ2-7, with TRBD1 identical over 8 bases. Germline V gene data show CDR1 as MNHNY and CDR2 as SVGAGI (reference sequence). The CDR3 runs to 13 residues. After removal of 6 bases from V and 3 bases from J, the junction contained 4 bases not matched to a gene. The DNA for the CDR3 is TGTGCCAGCAGAACTGGACAGGGCTACGAGCAGTACTTC. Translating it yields CASRTGQGYEQYF.

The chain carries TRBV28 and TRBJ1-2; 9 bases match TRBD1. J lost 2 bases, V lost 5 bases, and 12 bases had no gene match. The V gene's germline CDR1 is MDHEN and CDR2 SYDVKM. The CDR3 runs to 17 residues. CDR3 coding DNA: TGTGCCAGCAGTCCAGGGGGACAGGGTCGATACAACTATGGCTACACCTTC. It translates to CASSPGGQGRYNYGYTF.

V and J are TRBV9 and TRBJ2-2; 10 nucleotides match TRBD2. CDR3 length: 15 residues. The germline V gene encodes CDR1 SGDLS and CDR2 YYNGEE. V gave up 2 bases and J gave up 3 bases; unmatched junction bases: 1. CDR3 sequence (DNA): TGTGCCAGCAGCGTGGGGACTAGCGACACCGGGGAGCTGTTTTTT. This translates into CASSVGTSDTGELFF. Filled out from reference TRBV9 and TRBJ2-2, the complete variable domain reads DSGVTQTPKHLITATGQRVTLRCSPRSGDLSVYWYQQSLDQGLQFLIQYYNGEERAKGNILERFSAQQFPDLHSELNLSSLELGDSALYFCASSVGTSDTGELFFGEGSRLTVL.

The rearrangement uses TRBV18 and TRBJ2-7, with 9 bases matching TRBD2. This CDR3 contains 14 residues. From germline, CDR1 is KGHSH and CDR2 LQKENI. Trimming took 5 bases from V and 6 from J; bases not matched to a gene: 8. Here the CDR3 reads CASSNEAGGLEQYF. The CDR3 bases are TGTGCCAGCTCAAATGAGGCGGGGGGGCTCGAGCAGTACTTC.

The CDR3 bases are TGTGCCAGCAGGGATATAGGGGGGGGCGAGCAGTACTTC. As protein: CASRDIGGGEQYF. V is TRBV2 and J is TRBJ2-7, with D tentatively TRBD2 (7 bases). This CDR3 spans 13 amino acids. V gave up 6 bases and J gave up 6 bases, with 15 bases separating them. Germline loops: CDR1 SNHLY, CDR2 FYNNEI.

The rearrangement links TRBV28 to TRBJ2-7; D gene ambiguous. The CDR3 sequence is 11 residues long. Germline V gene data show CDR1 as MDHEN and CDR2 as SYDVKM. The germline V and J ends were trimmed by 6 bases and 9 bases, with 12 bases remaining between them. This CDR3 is CASSSALRQYF. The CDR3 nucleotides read TGTGCCAGCAGCTCCGCGTTGAGGCAGTACTTC.

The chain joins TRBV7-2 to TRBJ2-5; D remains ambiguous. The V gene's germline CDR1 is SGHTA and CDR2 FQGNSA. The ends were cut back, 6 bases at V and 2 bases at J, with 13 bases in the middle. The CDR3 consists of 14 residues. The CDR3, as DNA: TGTGCCAGCAGGAGTAATCTAGTACAAGAGACCCAGTACTTC. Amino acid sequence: CASRSNLVQETQYF.

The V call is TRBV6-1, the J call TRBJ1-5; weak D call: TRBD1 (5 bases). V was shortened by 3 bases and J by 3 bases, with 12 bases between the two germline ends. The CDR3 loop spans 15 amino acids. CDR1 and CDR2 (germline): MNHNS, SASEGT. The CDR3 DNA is TGTGCCAGCAGTGAGGGCCAGGGCCCCAATCAGCCCCAGCATTTT. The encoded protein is CASSEGQGPNQPQHF.

DNA for the CDR3: TGTGCCAGTAGTACCGGGACTAGCTCAGTCGAGCAGTACTTC. Translation gives CASSTGTSSVEQYF. This chain links TRBV19 with TRBJ2-7, with 9 bases identical to TRBD2. The CDR3 consists of 14 residues. Germline-derived CDR1 and CDR2 are LNHDA and SQIVND (reference sequence). V lost 4 bases, J lost 6 bases, and 7 bases stayed unmatched.

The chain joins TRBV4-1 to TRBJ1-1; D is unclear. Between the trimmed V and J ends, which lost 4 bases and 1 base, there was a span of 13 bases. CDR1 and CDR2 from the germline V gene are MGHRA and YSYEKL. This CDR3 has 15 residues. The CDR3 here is CASSLRGQANTEAFF. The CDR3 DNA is TGCGCCAGCAGCCTCAGAGGGCAAGCGAACACTGAAGCTTTCTTT.

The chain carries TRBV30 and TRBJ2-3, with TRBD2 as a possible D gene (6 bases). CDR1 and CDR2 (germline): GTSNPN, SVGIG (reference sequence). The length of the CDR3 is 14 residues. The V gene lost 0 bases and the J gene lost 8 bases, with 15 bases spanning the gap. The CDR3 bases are TGTGCCTGGAGTGTACCGGGGGTTGAGGGTACGCAGTATTTT. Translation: CAWSVPGVEGTQYF. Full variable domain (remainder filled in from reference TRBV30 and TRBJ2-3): SQTIHQWPATLVQPVGSPLSLECTVEGTSNPNLYWYRQAAGRGLQLLFYSVGIGQISSEVPQNLSASRPQDRQFILSSKKLLLSDSGFYLCAWSVPGVEGTQYFGPGTRLTVL.

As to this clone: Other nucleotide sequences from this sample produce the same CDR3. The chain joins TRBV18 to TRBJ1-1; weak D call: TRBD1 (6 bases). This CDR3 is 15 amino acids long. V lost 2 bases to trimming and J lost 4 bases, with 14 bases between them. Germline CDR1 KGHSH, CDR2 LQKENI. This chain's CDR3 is CASSPIVARGTEAFF. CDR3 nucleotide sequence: TGTGCCAGCTCACCAATCGTCGCCAGGGGCACTGAAGCTTTCTTT.

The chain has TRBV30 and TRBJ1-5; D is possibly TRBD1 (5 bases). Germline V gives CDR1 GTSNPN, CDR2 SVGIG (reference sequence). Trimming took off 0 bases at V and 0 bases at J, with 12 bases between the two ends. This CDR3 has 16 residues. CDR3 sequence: CAWSVPGRYSNQPQHF. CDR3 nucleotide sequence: TGTGCCTGGAGTGTACCAGGGAGGTATAGCAATCAGCCCCAGCATTTT.

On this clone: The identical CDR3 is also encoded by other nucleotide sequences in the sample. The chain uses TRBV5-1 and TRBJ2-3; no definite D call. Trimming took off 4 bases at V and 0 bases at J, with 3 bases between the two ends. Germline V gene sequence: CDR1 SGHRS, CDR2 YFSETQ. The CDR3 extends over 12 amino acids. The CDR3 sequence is CASSTSTDTQYF. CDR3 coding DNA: TGCGCCAGCAGCACAAGCACAGATACGCAGTATTTT.

CDR3 coding DNA: TGTGCCAGCAGCCCAGACAGGGAAGAGACCCAGTACTTC. Translation: CASSPDREETQYF. The chain employs TRBV5-4 and TRBJ2-5; 7 nucleotides match TRBD1. Germline V gives CDR1 SGHNT, CDR2 YYREEE (reference sequence). The CDR3 totals 13 residues. V lost 4 bases, J lost 3 bases, and 3 bases stayed unmatched.

This chain's CDR3 is CAWSAQVNYGYTF. CDR3 bases: TGTGCCTGGAGTGCGCAGGTTAACTATGGCTACACCTTC. The chain employs TRBV30 and TRBJ1-2; D unresolved. The CDR3 length is 13 residues. V was clipped by 1 base and J by 1 base, with 7 bases between them. CDR1 is GTSNPN, CDR2 SVGIG, per germline (reference sequence).

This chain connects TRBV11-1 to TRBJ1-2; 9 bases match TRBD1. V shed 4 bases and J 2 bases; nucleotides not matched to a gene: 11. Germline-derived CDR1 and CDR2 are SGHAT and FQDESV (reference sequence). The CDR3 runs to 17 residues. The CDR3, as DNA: TGTGCCAGCAGCTCCGGGACAGGGTCCACCTTAAACTATGGCTACACCTTC. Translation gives CASSSGTGSTLNYGYTF.